This is a list of T cell receptor beta chains from one sample in a study of blood T cell repertoires in COVID-19. Data came from immunoSEQ multiplex PCR; TCRdb stores just in-frame clones and leaves some out. The sample includes 90,000 to 150,000 clones, 70% to 80% of them seen just once. The sequenced material came from peripheral blood. The receptors shown here come from an elderly woman with acute or convalescent COVID-19. Both conserved end residues are part of each CDR3. The order of the fields is J gene, D gene, clone size, V gene, CDR3 protein, CDR3 DNA. D genes are given only for firm matches. Rows give clone size only sometimes, using once, few, many, or a class for an expanded clone.

J: TRBJ1-5
D: TRBD1
size: once
V: TRBV29-1
CDR3: CSVGQGDQPQHF
DNA: TGCAGCGTTGGACAGGGGGATCAGCCCCAGCATTTT

J: TRBJ2-1
D: NA
size: few
V: TRBV29-1
CDR3: CSVEEFGRGLDEQFF
DNA: TGCAGCGTTGAAGAATTCGGGCGGGGGCTGGATGAGCAGTTCTTC

J: TRBJ1-1
D: NA
size: NA
V: TRBV2
CDR3: CASKGGSNTEAFF
DNA: TGTGCCAGCAAGGGTGGGAGTAACACTGAAGCTTTCTTT

J: TRBJ1-4
D: NA
size: NA
V: TRBV5-1
CDR3: CASSLMGGEKLFF
DNA: TGCGCCAGCAGCTTGATGGGGGGTGAAAAACTGTTTTTT

J: TRBJ2-7
D: TRBD2
size: NA
V: TRBV7-9
CDR3: CASSSTRGGTNYLYEQYF
DNA: TGTGCCAGCAGCTCCACCCGGGGGGGGACAAACTACCTCTACGAGCAGTACTTC

J: TRBJ2-7
D: TRBD1
size: NA
V: TRBV20-1
CDR3: CSASPGQGDFEQYF
DNA: TGCAGTGCTAGTCCTGGACAGGGGGACTTCGAGCAGTACTTC

J: TRBJ2-5
D: TRBD1
size: NA
V: TRBV19
CDR3: CASSWGIGQGGETQYF
DNA: TGTGCCAGTAGTTGGGGAATTGGACAGGGGGGAGAGACCCAGTACTTC

J: TRBJ2-2
D: NA
size: NA
V: TRBV19
CDR3: CASSIMGAQNTGELFF
DNA: TGTGCCAGTAGTATAATGGGGGCGCAGAACACCGGGGAGCTGTTTTTT

J: TRBJ2-3
D: NA
size: NA
V: TRBV11-3
CDR3: CASSLSATDTQYF
DNA: TGTGCCAGCAGCTTAAGCGCCACAGATACGCAGTATTTT

J: TRBJ2-1
D: TRBD2
size: NA
V: TRBV10-3
CDR3: CAIGTSGLRYEQFF
DNA: TGTGCCATCGGGACTAGCGGTCTTAGGTATGAGCAGTTCTTC

J: TRBJ1-1
D: NA
size: NA
V: TRBV6-5
CDR3: CASSWLGSAFF
DNA: TGTGCCAGCAGTTGGTTGGGGAGTGCTTTCTTT

J: TRBJ1-2
D: TRBD1
size: once
V: TRBV30
CDR3: CAWKAVGQGAGYTF
DNA: TGTGCCTGGAAAGCCGTAGGACAGGGGGCCGGCTACACCTTC

J: TRBJ2-1
D: NA
size: NA
V: TRBV19
CDR3: CASSTLYNEQFF
DNA: TGTGCCAGTAGTACTTTATACAATGAGCAGTTCTTC

J: TRBJ1-1
D: NA
size: NA
V: TRBV18
CDR3: CASSPAQGNTEAFF
DNA: TGTGCCAGCTCACCAGCACAGGGGAACACTGAAGCTTTCTTT

J: TRBJ2-1
D: TRBD2
size: NA
V: TRBV7-9
CDR3: CASSPGGVGGYNEQFF
DNA: TGTGCCAGCAGCCCGGGAGGGGTCGGGGGGTACAATGAGCAGTTCTTC

J: TRBJ1-6
D: TRBD1
size: NA
V: TRBV28
CDR3: CASSPGQINSPLHF
DNA: TGTGCCAGCAGTCCGGGACAGATAAATTCGCCCCTCCACTTT

J: TRBJ1-2
D: NA
size: NA
V: TRBV28
CDR3: CASSLLSLNYGYTF
DNA: TGTGCCAGCAGTTTACTATCACTAAACTATGGCTACACCTTC

J: TRBJ1-1
D: TRBD1
size: NA
V: TRBV30
CDR3: CAWSPTGFNTEAFF
DNA: TGTGCCTGGAGCCCGACAGGGTTTAACACTGAAGCTTTCTTT

J: TRBJ2-2
D: NA
size: NA
V: TRBV5-4
CDR3: CASSLAEATGELFF
DNA: TGTGCCAGCAGCTTGGCCGAGGCAACCGGGGAGCTGTTTTTT

J: TRBJ2-7
D: NA
size: few
V: TRBV28
CDR3: CASSGRGQQYF
DNA: TGTGCCAGCAGTGGCAGGGGACAGCAGTACTTC

J: TRBJ2-3
D: TRBD1
size: NA
V: TRBV7-2
CDR3: CASSARVTGIADTQYF
DNA: TGTGCCAGCAGCGCCAGAGTGACAGGGATCGCAGATACGCAGTATTTT

J: TRBJ2-5
D: NA
size: few
V: TRBV5-1
CDR3: CASSLTSTETQYF
DNA: TGCGCCAGCAGTTTGACTAGTACGGAGACCCAGTACTTC

J: TRBJ1-1
D: NA
size: few
V: TRBV24-1
CDR3: CATTGELGTEAFF
DNA: TGTGCCACCACAGGGGAACTGGGGACTGAAGCTTTCTTT

J: TRBJ2-2
D: NA
size: NA
V: TRBV4-3
CDR3: CASMEGANTGELFF
DNA: TGCGCCAGCATGGAGGGGGCTAACACCGGGGAGCTGTTTTTT

J: TRBJ2-1
D: NA
size: NA
V: TRBV20-1
CDR3: CSASSTHNEQFF
DNA: TGCAGTGCTAGTTCTACTCACAATGAGCAGTTCTTC

J: TRBJ2-2
D: TRBD1
size: NA
V: TRBV19
CDR3: CATTGTGYTGELFF
DNA: TGTGCCACCACCGGGACAGGGTATACCGGGGAGCTGTTTTTT

J: TRBJ1-2
D: NA
size: few
V: TRBV4-2
CDR3: CASSQDPGSGRGGYTF
DNA: TGTGCCAGCAGCCAAGATCCAGGGTCAGGGAGGGGTGGCTACACCTTC

J: TRBJ1-5
D: NA
size: NA
V: TRBV7-9
CDR3: CASSLLSGQPQHF
DNA: TGTGCCAGCAGCTTACTTTCAGGTCAGCCCCAGCATTTT

J: TRBJ2-5
D: NA
size: NA
V: TRBV5-4
CDR3: CASSLSGAGQYQETQYF
DNA: TGTGCCAGCAGCTTGTCGGGGGCGGGACAGTACCAAGAGACCCAGTACTTC

J: TRBJ1-1
D: NA
size: NA
V: TRBV18
CDR3: CASSPNSLTEAFF
DNA: TGTGCCAGCTCACCTAACAGCCTCACTGAAGCTTTCTTT

J: TRBJ2-5
D: TRBD1
size: NA
V: TRBV5-4
CDR3: CATTLGQGLQETQYF
DNA: TGTGCCACCACCCTAGGACAGGGGCTTCAAGAGACCCAGTACTTC

J: TRBJ2-3
D: NA
size: NA
V: TRBV20-1
CDR3: CSARVADTQYF
DNA: TGCAGTGCTAGAGTCGCAGATACGCAGTATTTT

J: TRBJ1-1
D: NA
size: NA
V: TRBV2
CDR3: CASSKGELNTEAFF
DNA: TGTGCCAGCAGTAAAGGAGAGCTGAACACTGAAGCTTTCTTT

J: TRBJ1-3
D: NA
size: few
V: TRBV4-2
CDR3: CASSQYWDSSGNTIYF
DNA: TGTGCCAGCAGCCAATACTGGGACTCCTCTGGAAACACCATATATTTT

J: TRBJ2-3
D: NA
size: NA
V: TRBV19
CDR3: CASKVGAGDTQYF
DNA: TGTGCCAGTAAGGTGGGGGCTGGAGATACGCAGTATTTT

J: TRBJ1-1
D: TRBD1
size: NA
V: TRBV5-1
CDR3: CASSPGTGNTEAFF
DNA: TGCGCCAGCAGTCCCGGGACAGGGAACACTGAAGCTTTCTTT

J: TRBJ2-2
D: TRBD2
size: NA
V: TRBV7-8
CDR3: CASSQLAGGPPTNTGELFF
DNA: TGTGCCAGCAGCCAACTAGCGGGAGGGCCCCCCACGAACACCGGGGAGCTGTTTTTT

J: TRBJ1-1
D: NA
size: NA
V: TRBV29-1
CDR3: CSATRQANTEAFF
DNA: TGCAGCGCAACCAGGCAGGCGAACACTGAAGCTTTCTTT

J: TRBJ1-4
D: NA
size: NA
V: TRBV27
CDR3: CASSSVSTNEKLFF
DNA: TGTGCCAGCAGTTCGGTATCAACTAATGAAAAACTGTTTTTT

J: TRBJ1-3
D: TRBD1
size: once
V: TRBV3-1/TRBV3-2
CDR3: CASSTRTGGGSGNTIYF
DNA: TGTGCCAGCAGCACACGGACAGGGGGTGGCTCTGGAAACACCATATATTTT

J: TRBJ2-7
D: TRBD1
size: NA
V: TRBV2
CDR3: CASSDMGQGAYEQYF
DNA: TGTGCCAGCAGTGACATGGGACAGGGGGCTTACGAGCAGTACTTC